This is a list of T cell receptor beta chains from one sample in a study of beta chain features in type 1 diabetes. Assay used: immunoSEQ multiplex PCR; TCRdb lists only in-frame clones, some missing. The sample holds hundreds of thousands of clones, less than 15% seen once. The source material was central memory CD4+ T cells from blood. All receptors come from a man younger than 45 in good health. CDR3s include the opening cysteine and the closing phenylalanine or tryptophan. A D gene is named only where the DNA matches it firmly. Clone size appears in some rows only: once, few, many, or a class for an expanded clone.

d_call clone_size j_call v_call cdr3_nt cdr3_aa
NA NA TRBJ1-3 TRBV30 TGTGCCTGGAGTCCAGGGATGACCAACACCATATATTTT CAWSPGMTNTIYF
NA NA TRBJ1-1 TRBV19 TGTGCCAGTAGTATTAAAGGTCCACCGAACACTGAAGCTTTCTTT CASSIKGPPNTEAFF
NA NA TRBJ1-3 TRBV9 TGTGCCAGCCGTTCAGAGGGAAACACCATATATTTT CASRSEGNTIYF
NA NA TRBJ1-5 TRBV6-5 TGTGCCATCAGTCGGGACAAATATAGCAATCAGCCCCAGCATTTT CAISRDKYSNQPQHF
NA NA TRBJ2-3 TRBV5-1 TGCGCCAGCAGCTTCGGGGGAGTTAACACAGATACGCAGTATTTT CASSFGGVNTDTQYF
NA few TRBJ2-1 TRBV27 TGTGCCAGCAGTCCCTGGACAGTTTCGAGCAATGAGCAGTTCTTC CASSPWTVSSNEQFF
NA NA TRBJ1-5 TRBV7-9 TGTGCCAGCAGCCCCCCATATAGCAATCAGCCCCAGCATTTT CASSPPYSNQPQHF
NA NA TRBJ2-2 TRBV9 TGTGCCAGCAGCGTGCTATCGAACACCGGGGAGCTGTTTTTT CASSVLSNTGELFF
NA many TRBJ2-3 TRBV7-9 TGTGCCAGCAGCTTGTCCCACACAGATACGCAGTATTTT CASSLSHTDTQYF
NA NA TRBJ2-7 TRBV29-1 TGCAGCGTCACGAGCTCCTACGAGCAGTACTTC CSVTSSYEQYF
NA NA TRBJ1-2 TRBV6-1 TGTGCCAGCAGTCCTCCTGGCAGGGGATCGTATGGCTACACCTTC CASSPPGRGSYGYTF
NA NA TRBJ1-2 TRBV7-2 TGTGCCAGCAGCTTATGGGGCGAGGATGGCTACACCTTC CASSLWGEDGYTF
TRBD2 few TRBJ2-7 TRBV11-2 TGTGCCAGCAGCTTCACGGGGGCTAGCGGGATCTCCTACGAGCAGTACTTC CASSFTGASGISYEQYF
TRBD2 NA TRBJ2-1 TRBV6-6 TGTGCCAGCAGTTACTCGATTCCTAGCGGGATTCCTGAGCAGTTCTTC CASSYSIPSGIPEQFF
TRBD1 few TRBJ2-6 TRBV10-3 TGTGCCATCAGTGGGGCAGGGGGCATCTCTGGGGCCAACGTCCTGACTTTC CAISGAGGISGANVLTF
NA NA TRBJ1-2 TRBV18 TGTGCCAGCTCACCACACGACAAGGGTGGCGCGACCTTC CASSPHDKGGATF
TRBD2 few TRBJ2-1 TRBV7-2 TGTGCCAGCACAGCGGCCCTGATCGGGGGGGGTGAGCAGTTCTTC CASTAALIGGGEQFF
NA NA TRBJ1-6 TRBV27 TGTGCCAGCAGTTCCCGGACCGTGGGTTCACCCCTCCACTTT CASSSRTVGSPLHF
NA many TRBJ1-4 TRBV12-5 TGTGCTAGTGGTTTAAATCTCCAGGACCAAGAAAAACTGTTTTTT CASGLNLQDQEKLFF
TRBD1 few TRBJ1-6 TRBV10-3 TGTGCCAGCAGTGGGGACAGGGTTTCACCCCTCCACTTT CASSGDRVSPLHF
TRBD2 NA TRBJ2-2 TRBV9 TGTGCCAGCAGCCAACTAGCGGGAGGGTTCGGGAACACCGGGGAGCTGTTTTTT CASSQLAGGFGNTGELFF
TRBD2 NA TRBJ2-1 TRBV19 TGTGCCAGTACCCACCCAGACACTAGCGGGAGAACGAATGAGCAGTTCTTC CASTHPDTSGRTNEQFF
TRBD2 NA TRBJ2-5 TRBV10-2 TGCGCCAGCAGTGAGTCGCGACTAGCGGGGGTAGAGACCCAGTACTTC CASSESRLAGVETQYF
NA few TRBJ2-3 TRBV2 TGTGCCAGCAGTGTAGTAACAGATACGCAGTATTTT CASSVVTDTQYF